The 30 T cell receptor beta chains presented below share a single source sample, sequenced in a study of T cells in Graves' hyperthyroidism and ophthalmopathy. RNA transcripts yielded amplified TCR beta CDR3 regions. Using the HTBI primer set, a first-round RT-PCR was run on the TCR CDR3. TCRdb reprocessed the multiplex PCR reads via MiXCR and lists one record per CDR3 protein. The sample has 400,000 to 600,000 distinct CDR3 sequences; roughly 16% are singletons. Sequences were obtained from blood. The receptors here all came from a woman in her twenties or thirties with Graves' ophthalmopathy.

This clonotype was detected many times. The chain employs TRBV7-9 and TRBJ2-7; D might be TRBD1 or TRBD2, each matching 5 bases. This CDR3 is 15 amino acids long. Trimming pared 5 bases from V and 1 base from J, leaving 15 bases between. CDR1 is SEHNR, CDR2 FQNEAQ, per germline (reference sequence). DNA for the CDR3: TGTGCCAGCAGCCACCTCGGGGCGGAATCCTACGAGCAGTACTTC. Translation gives CASSHLGAESYEQYF.

In this sample, this clonotype turned up a few times. This may be a read error, as it is one base from a much larger clone. This chain links TRBV7-6 with TRBJ2-7, with TRBD1 matching over 8 bases. Germline assignment: CDR1 SGHVS and CDR2 FNYEAQ. Trimming took 3 bases from V and 5 from J; bases not matched to a gene: 9. The CDR3 totals 15 residues. The CDR3 DNA sequence: TGTGCCAGCAGCTTGTTAGGACAGGGTACCGACGAGCAGTACTTC. Its translation is CASSLLGQGTDEQYF. The full variable domain, with the rest looked up from reference TRBV7-6 and TRBJ2-7, is GAGVSQSPRYKVTKRGQDVALRCDPISGHVSLYWYRQALGQGPEFLTYFNYEAQQDKSGLPNDRFSAERPEGSISTLTIQRTEQRDSAMYRCASSLLGQGTDEQYFGPGTRLTVT.

This clonotype was picked up many times. DNA of the CDR3: TGCAGTGCTCAAGATGGGTCCGGCAAAAACATTCAGTACTTC. Translation: CSAQDGSGKNIQYF. The rearrangement uses TRBV20-1 and TRBJ2-4; D gene uncertain. The germline gives CDR1 DFQATT, CDR2 SNEGSKA (reference sequence). The CDR3 runs 14 residues. V dropped 5 bases and J dropped 3 bases, with 14 bases sitting between them.

This clonotype occurred many times. The rearrangement joins TRBV5-5 to TRBJ1-5; D is undetermined. The CDR3 sequence is 15 residues long. Looked up from germline, CDR1 is SGHKS and CDR2 is YYEKEE (reference sequence). Trimming cost V 2 bases and J 2 bases, with 11 bases left between them. The CDR3 region is CASSFGSVGNQPQHF. CDR3 DNA sequence: TGTGCCAGCAGCTTTGGATCGGTCGGCAATCAGCCCCAGCATTTT.

This clonotype has ten or more counts. The CDR3 DNA is TGTGCCAGCAGCGAACAGGGTGGGACTGAAGCTTTCTTT. It yields the protein CASSEQGGTEAFF. The chain is built from TRBV28 and TRBJ1-1; maybe TRBD1 (6 bases). CDR1 MDHEN and CDR2 SYDVKM come from the germline V gene. Between the trimmed V and J ends, which lost 6 bases and 5 bases, there was a span of 13 bases. The CDR3 is 13 residues long.

This clonotype was detected a few times. The chain joins TRBV6-1 to TRBJ2-3; no clear D gene. Germline assignment: CDR1 MNHNS and CDR2 SASEGT. V was pared by 8 bases and J by 2 bases, with 11 bases between. The CDR3 has 13 amino acids. CDR3: CASFDSNTDTQYF. CDR3 DNA: TGTGCCAGCTTTGACTCTAACACAGATACGCAGTATTTT.

This clonotype was seen only a few times. The chain has TRBV4-3 and TRBJ2-3; 10 bases are shared with TRBD1. The CDR3 is 16 residues long. Germline V gene data show CDR1 as LGHNA and CDR2 as YSLEER. V shed 0 bases, J shed 3 bases, and the junction held 3 bases outside the gene matches. CDR3: CASSQDEGQGTDTQYF. DNA of the CDR3: TGCGCCAGCAGCCAAGATGAGGGACAGGGGACAGATACGCAGTATTTT.

The rearrangement uses TRBV7-9 and TRBJ1-1; 7 bases agree with TRBD1. V was clipped by 1 base and J by 8 bases; unmatched bases: 4. The CDR3 covers 13 residues. Germline V gives CDR1 SEHNR, CDR2 FQNEAQ (reference sequence). Here the CDR3 reads CASSLGGGREAFF. CDR3 bases: TGTGCCAGCAGCTTAGGAGGGGGCAGAGAAGCTTTCTTT.

In regard to this clonotype: Relative to the germline gene, one junction end is altered; a read error may explain this. The V and J genes are TRBV2 and TRBJ2-3; tentatively, D is TRBD2 (5 bases). Germline V gives CDR1 SNHLY, CDR2 FYNNEI. The CDR3 is 15 residues long. Written as DNA, the CDR3 is TGTGTCAGCAAACGGGTAGCCCAAGCGGTAGATACGCAGTATTTT. This codes for CVSKRVAQAVDTQYF. Variable domain in full (rest from reference TRBV2 and TRBJ2-3): EPEVTQTPSHQVTQMGQEVILRCVPISNHLYFYWYRQILGQKVEFLVSFYNNEISEKSEIFDDQFSVERPDGSNFTLKIRSTKLEDSAMYFCVSKRVAQAVDTQYFGPGTRLTVL.

The rearrangement links TRBV7-2 to TRBJ1-1; TRBD1 might be the D (5 bases). V shed 5 bases and J shed 9 bases, with 22 bases lying between them. Germline values: CDR1 SGHTA, CDR2 FQGNSA. This CDR3 contains 15 residues. CDR3 amino acids: CASSPRNAGRPKAFF. The CDR3 nucleotides are TGTGCCAGCAGCCCCAGAAACGCGGGACGACCTAAAGCTTTCTTT.

This clonotype has ten or more counts. The chain employs TRBV5-1 and TRBJ1-4; D gene unclear. The CDR3 has 16 amino acids. Germline CDR1 SGHRS, CDR2 YFSETQ. V was trimmed by 5 bases and J by 0 bases, leaving 14 bases between them. The CDR3 is CASRNGIGATNEKLFF. In DNA form, the CDR3 reads TGCGCCAGCAGGAATGGGATTGGGGCAACTAATGAAAAACTGTTTTTT.

This clonotype was seen a handful of times. V usage is TRBV28 and J usage is TRBJ2-5; either TRBD1 or TRBD2 may supply D (5 bases each). V lost 3 bases to trimming and J lost 3 bases, with 8 bases between them. CDR1 MDHEN and CDR2 SYDVKM come from the germline V gene. This CDR3 has 13 residues. CDR3 in DNA: TGTGCCAGCAGTTTTTGGGGGAAAGAGACCCAGTACTTC. Amino acids: CASSFWGKETQYF.

This chain uses TRBV27 with TRBJ1-5; tentatively, D is TRBD1 (6 bases). This CDR3 has 16 amino acids. With 4 bases removed from V and 2 bases from J, the gap between germline ends came to 15 bases. Germline CDR1 reads MNHEY; CDR2 reads SMNVEV (reference sequence). CDR3 nucleotides: TGTGCCAGCAGTTGGGGACACGGGCGAGGCAATCAGCCCCAGCATTTT. Encoded protein: CASSWGHGRGNQPQHF.

The genes are TRBV27 and TRBJ1-5, with 7 bases lining up with TRBD1. The germline V gene has CDR1 MNHEY and CDR2 SMNVEV (reference sequence). Trimming at V came to 6 bases and at J to 7 bases, leaving 6 bases not matched to a gene. The CDR3 totals 13 residues. For the CDR3, the DNA is TGTGCCAGCAGCGACAGGGTTCGGCAGCCCCAGCATTTT. This codes for CASSDRVRQPQHF.

This clonotype appeared many times. The V call is TRBV11-3, the J call TRBJ2-2; D remains ambiguous. The CDR3 has 14 residues. Germline V gene data show CDR1 as SGHNT and CDR2 as YENEEA. V gave up 5 bases and J gave up 1 base, with 8 bases separating them. Here the CDR3 DNA reads TGTGCCAGCAGCCCCCGACAGAACACCGGGGAGCTGTTTTTT. Encoded protein: CASSPRQNTGELFF.

The sample holds many counts of this clonotype. This chain joins TRBV7-2 and TRBJ2-1, with D possibly matching TRBD1 (6 bases). The CDR3 covers 13 residues. Germline assignment: CDR1 SGHTA and CDR2 FQGNSA. V was pared by 4 bases and J by 5 bases, with 9 bases between. The CDR3 DNA follows: TGTGCCAGCAGCTCGGACAGCCACAATGAGCAGTTCTTC. Translated, it gives CASSSDSHNEQFF. Using reference TRBV7-2 and TRBJ2-1 for the parts outside the CDR3, the full variable domain is GAGVSQSPSNKVTEKGKDVELRCDPISGHTALYWYRQSLGQGLEFLIYFQGNSAPDKSGLPSDRFSAERTGGSVSTLTIQRTQQEDSAVYLCASSSDSHNEQFFGPGTRLTVL.

This clonotype has a count of ten or more. The chain uses TRBV2 and TRBJ2-7; D unclear. Between the trimmed V and J ends, which lost 2 bases and 2 bases, there was a span of 10 bases. Germline V gives CDR1 SNHLY, CDR2 FYNNEI. The CDR3 is 14 residues long. The CDR3 sequence is CASSEFDGPYEQYF. The DNA for the CDR3 is TGTGCCAGCAGTGAATTTGATGGTCCCTACGAGCAGTACTTC.

The chain links TRBV20-1 to TRBJ1-1; unclear D gene. The CDR3 runs to 15 residues. The V end lost 6 bases, the J end lost 3 bases, and 20 bases lay between the germline ends. CDR1 is DFQATT and CDR2 is SNEGSKA in the germline V gene (reference sequence). CDR3 sequence (DNA): TGCAGTGCCTCACAGCCACAGAGCTGGGACACTGAAGCTTTCTTT. This gives the protein CSASQPQSWDTEAFF.

The count of this clonotype is one. This sequence joins TRBV5-1 and TRBJ1-5; D unresolved. The V end lost 4 bases, the J end lost 4 bases, and 18 bases lay between the germline ends. Germline CDR1 SGHRS, CDR2 YFSETQ. The CDR3 contains 16 residues. In DNA, the CDR3 is TGCGCCAGCAGCCAGAAAGAGAGGGCAGTAAATCAGCCCCAGCATTTT. It encodes CASSQKERAVNQPQHF.

In its sample, this clonotype was seen many times. The V gene is TRBV20-1, the J gene TRBJ2-5, with D perhaps TRBD1 (5 bases). Trimming shortened V by 0 bases and J by 1 base, and 12 bases separated the two germline ends. CDR1 is DFQATT, CDR2 SNEGSKA, per germline (reference sequence). The CDR3 is made up of 15 amino acids. This CDR3 reads CSARDLFQGQETQYF. As DNA, the CDR3 is TGCAGTGCTAGAGATCTATTCCAGGGCCAAGAGACCCAGTACTTC.

This clonotype has just a few counts. The CDR3 is CASSQDRLAGLYEQYF. CDR3 nucleotide sequence: TGTGCCAGCAGCCAAGACCGACTAGCGGGGCTCTACGAGCAGTACTTC. The V call is TRBV3-1, the J call TRBJ2-7; 11 bases fit TRBD2. Trimming removed 0 bases from V and 3 bases from J; junction bases left unmatched: 4. Looked up from germline, CDR1 is LGHDT and CDR2 is YNNKEL (reference sequence). CDR3 length equals 16 residues.

The chain carries TRBV28 and TRBJ2-5, with 9 positions matching TRBD1. Germline V CDR1 and CDR2: MDHEN, SYDVKM. J gave up 2 bases and V 8 bases, and 6 bases lay outside the gene matches. CDR3 size: 14 residues. The CDR3 nucleotides read TGTGCCAGCGACACGGACAGGGGACAAGAGACCCAGTACTTC. Protein: CASDTDRGQETQYF.

A few counts support this clonotype. V gene TRBV6-2 or TRBV6-3 combines with J gene TRBJ2-2; D might be TRBD2 (6 bases). V lost 5 bases and J lost 4, with 14 bases in between. CDR3 length: 15 residues. Germline CDR1 is MNHEY and CDR2 is SVGEGT. CDR3 amino acids: CASSNPGLRTGELFF. The CDR3 DNA reads TGTGCCAGCAGTAATCCGGGACTTCGCACCGGGGAGCTGTTTTTT.

This clonotype was found many times. The V gene is TRBV4-1, the J gene TRBJ1-2; D unresolved. CDR1 is MGHRA and CDR2 is YSYEKL in the germline V gene. This CDR3 comprises 15 residues. V was shortened by 0 bases and J by 2 bases, with 10 bases between the two germline ends. This CDR3 is CASSQDRVSNYGYTF. CDR3 nucleotide sequence: TGCGCCAGCAGCCAAGATCGAGTGTCCAACTATGGCTACACCTTC.

This clonotype came up many times. This chain links TRBV18 with TRBJ2-7; 10 bases line up with TRBD2. The CDR3 is made up of 16 amino acids. Losses at the gene ends were 4 bases for V and 0 bases for J; bases not matched to a gene: 6. The V gene's germline CDR1 is KGHSH and CDR2 LQKENI. The CDR3 nucleotides read TGTGCCAGCTCACACGGGACTAGCGCAAACTCCTACGAGCAGTACTTC. Its translation is CASSHGTSANSYEQYF. Full variable domain (rest looked up from reference TRBV18 and TRBJ2-7): NAGVMQNPRHLVRRRGQEARLRCSPMKGHSHVYWYRQLPEEGLKFMVYLQKENIIDESGMPKERFSAEFPKEGPSILRIQQVVRGDSAAYFCASSHGTSANSYEQYFGPGTRLTVT.

This clonotype came up many times. This chain connects TRBV5-1 to TRBJ2-1, with D hard to call. The V and J ends lost 4 bases and 0 bases respectively, with 11 bases between them. From germline, CDR1 is SGHRS and CDR2 YFSETQ. The CDR3 is 15 amino acids. The CDR3 here is CASSATSSSYNEQFF. The CDR3 DNA reads TGCGCCAGCAGCGCGACTTCTAGCTCCTACAATGAGCAGTTCTTC. The complete variable domain, with remaining parts taken from reference TRBV5-1 and TRBJ2-1, reads KAGVTQTPRYLIKTRGQQVTLSCSPISGHRSVSWYQQTPGQGLQFLFEYFSETQRNKGNFPGRFSGRQFSNSRSEMNVSTLELGDSALYLCASSATSSSYNEQFFGPGTRLTVL.

For this clonotype: With a much larger clone just one base away, this may be a read error. The chain is built from TRBV6-2 or TRBV6-3 and TRBJ2-5; TRBD2 matches at 8 bases. V gave up 5 bases and J gave up 1 base; unmatched junction bases: 6. Germline V lookup: CDR1 MNHEY, CDR2 SVGEGT. The CDR3 contains 15 residues. CDR3 sequence (DNA): TGTGCCAGCAGTAAGAGCGGGAGACCCCAAGAGACCCAGTACTTC. It translates to CASSKSGRPQETQYF.

This clonotype was observed many times. The CDR3 loop reads CATSRAGHVGDSGNYGYTF. The CDR3 nucleotides read TGTGCCACCAGCAGAGCAGGTCACGTGGGGGACAGCGGCAACTATGGCTACACCTTC. The chain joins TRBV15 to TRBJ1-2; 7 bases are shared with TRBD1. Germline CDR1 is LNHNV and CDR2 is YYDKDF (reference sequence). The CDR3 has 19 residues. V shed 1 base, J shed 2 bases, and the junction held 16 bases outside the gene matches.

V usage is TRBV12-5 and J usage is TRBJ2-2; TRBD1 aligns across 8 bases. The J segment lost 1 base and the V segment lost 6 bases, leaving 4 bases of the junction unmatched. CDR3 length: 15 residues. Germline V CDR1 and CDR2: LGHNT, FRNRAP. The CDR3 DNA reads as TGTGCTAGTGGCCTCGGGACAGGGAACACCGGGGAGCTGTTTTTT. Translation: CASGLGTGNTGELFF.

This clonotype was detected ten times or more. The genes are TRBV3-1 and TRBJ2-1; D could derive from TRBD1 or TRBD2 (5 bases each). V was trimmed by 4 bases and J by 6 bases, leaving 13 bases between them. This CDR3 contains 14 residues. Germline V gene data show CDR1 as LGHDT and CDR2 as YNNKEL (reference sequence). This chain's CDR3 is CASSPRGRGNEQFF. CDR3 bases: TGTGCCAGCAGCCCCCGGGGACGGGGCAATGAGCAGTTCTTC.